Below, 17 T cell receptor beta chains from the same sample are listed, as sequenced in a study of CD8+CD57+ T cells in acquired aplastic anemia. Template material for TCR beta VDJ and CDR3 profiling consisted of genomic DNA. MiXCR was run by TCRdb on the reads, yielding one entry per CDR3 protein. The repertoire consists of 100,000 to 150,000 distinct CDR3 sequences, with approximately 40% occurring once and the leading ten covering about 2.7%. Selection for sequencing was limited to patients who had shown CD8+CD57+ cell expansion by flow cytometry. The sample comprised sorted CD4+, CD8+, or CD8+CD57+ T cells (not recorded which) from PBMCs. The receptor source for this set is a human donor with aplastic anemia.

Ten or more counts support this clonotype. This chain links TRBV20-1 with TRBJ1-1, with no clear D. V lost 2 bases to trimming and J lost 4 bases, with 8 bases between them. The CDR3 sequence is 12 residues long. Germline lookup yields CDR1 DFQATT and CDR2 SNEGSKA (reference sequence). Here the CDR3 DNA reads TGCAGTGCTAGAAGTCCGGGCACTGAAGCTTTCTTT. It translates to CSARSPGTEAFF.

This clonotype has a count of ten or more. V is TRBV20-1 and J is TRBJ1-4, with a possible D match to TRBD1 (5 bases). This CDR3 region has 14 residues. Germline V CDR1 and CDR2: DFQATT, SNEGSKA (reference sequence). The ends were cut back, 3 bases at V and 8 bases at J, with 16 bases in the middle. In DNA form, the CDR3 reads TGCAGTGCTAGTCATGGGGGGGAAGGGGAAAAACTGTTTTTT. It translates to CSASHGGEGEKLFF.

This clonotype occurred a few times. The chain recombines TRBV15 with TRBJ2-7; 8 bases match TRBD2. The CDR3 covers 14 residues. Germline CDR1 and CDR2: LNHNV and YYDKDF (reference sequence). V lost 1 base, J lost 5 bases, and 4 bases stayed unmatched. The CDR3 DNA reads TGTGCCACCAGCAGAGTACGGGGGGGCAACGAGCAGTACTTC. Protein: CATSRVRGGNEQYF.

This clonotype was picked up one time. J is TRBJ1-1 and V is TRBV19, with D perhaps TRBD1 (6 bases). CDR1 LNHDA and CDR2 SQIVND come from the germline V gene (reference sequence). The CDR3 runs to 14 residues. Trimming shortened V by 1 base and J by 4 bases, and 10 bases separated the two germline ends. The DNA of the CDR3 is TGTGCCAGTAGTATAGGAGGGGGGAGCACTGAAGCTTTCTTT. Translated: CASSIGGGSTEAFF.

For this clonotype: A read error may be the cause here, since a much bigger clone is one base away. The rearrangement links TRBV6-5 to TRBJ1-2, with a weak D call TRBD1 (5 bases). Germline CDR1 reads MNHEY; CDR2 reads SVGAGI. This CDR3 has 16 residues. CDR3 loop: CAGSYRKFRGTYGYTF. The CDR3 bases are TGTGCCGGCAGTTACCGGAAGTTTAGGGGCACCTATGGCTACACCTTC.

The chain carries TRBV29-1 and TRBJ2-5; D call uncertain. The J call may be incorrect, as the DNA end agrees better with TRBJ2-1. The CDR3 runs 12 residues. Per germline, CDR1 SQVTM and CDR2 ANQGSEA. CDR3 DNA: TGCAGCGTGGCCTTGGGCAATAGGGAGCAGTTCTTC. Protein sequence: CSVALGNREQFF.

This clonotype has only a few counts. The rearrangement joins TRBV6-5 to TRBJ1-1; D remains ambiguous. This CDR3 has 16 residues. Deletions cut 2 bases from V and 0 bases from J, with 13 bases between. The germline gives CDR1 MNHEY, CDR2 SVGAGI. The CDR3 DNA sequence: TGTGCCAGCAGTTACGGTGCAGGAGTTATGAACACTGAAGCTTTCTTT. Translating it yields CASSYGAGVMNTEAFF.

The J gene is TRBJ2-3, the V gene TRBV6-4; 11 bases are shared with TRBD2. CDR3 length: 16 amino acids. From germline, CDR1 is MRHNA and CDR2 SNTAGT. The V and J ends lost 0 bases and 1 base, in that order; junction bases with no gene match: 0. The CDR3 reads CASSDSSGGGTDTQYF. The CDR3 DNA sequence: TGTGCCAGCAGTGACTCTAGCGGGGGGGGCACAGATACGCAGTATTTT.

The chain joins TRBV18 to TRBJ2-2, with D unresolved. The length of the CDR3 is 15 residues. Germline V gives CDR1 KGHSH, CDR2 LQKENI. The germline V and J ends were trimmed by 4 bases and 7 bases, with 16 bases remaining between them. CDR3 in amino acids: CASSLTGPDRGELFF. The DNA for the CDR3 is TGTGCCAGCTCACTAACCGGGCCTGACCGCGGGGAGCTGTTTTTT.

CDR3 in amino acids: CASSFGLAGAPTDTQYF. The CDR3 coding sequence is TGTGCCAGCAGCTTTGGGCTAGCGGGGGCCCCCACAGATACGCAGTATTTT. This chain uses TRBV11-1 with TRBJ2-3, with 10 positions matching TRBD2. V lost 3 bases and J lost 2; bases outside the gene matches: 8. Germline CDR1 SGHAT, CDR2 FQDESV (reference sequence). This CDR3 is built from 17 residues.

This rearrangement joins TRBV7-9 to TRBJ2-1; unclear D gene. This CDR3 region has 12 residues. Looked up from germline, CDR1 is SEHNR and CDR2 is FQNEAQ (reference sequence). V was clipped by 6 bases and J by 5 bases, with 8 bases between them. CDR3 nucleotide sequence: TGTGCCAGCAGAACTGGCGACAATGAGCAGTTCTTC. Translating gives CASRTGDNEQFF.

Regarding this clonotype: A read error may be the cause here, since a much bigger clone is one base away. The CDR3 loop reads CASSLRQGSYNEQLF. CDR3 DNA: TGCGCCAGCAGCTTGAGGCAGGGCTCCTACAATGAGCAGCTCTTC. This chain uses TRBV5-1 with TRBJ2-1, with D possibly being TRBD1 (5 bases). The CDR3 covers 15 residues. The germline CDR1 and CDR2 sequences are SGHRS and YFSETQ. Full variable domain (outside the CDR3, taken from reference TRBV5-1 and TRBJ2-1): KAGVTQTPRYLIKTRGQQVTLSCSPISGHRSVSWYQQTPGQGLQFLFEYFSETQRNKGNFPGRFSGRQFSNSRSEMNVSTLELGDSALYLCASSLRQGSYNEQLFGPGTRLTVL.

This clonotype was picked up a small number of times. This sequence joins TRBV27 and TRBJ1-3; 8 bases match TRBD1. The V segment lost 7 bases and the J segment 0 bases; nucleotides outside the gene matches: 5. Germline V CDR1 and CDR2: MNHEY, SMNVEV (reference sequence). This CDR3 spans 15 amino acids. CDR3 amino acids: CASKRTGISGNTIYF. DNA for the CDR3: TGTGCCAGCAAGCGGACAGGGATCTCTGGAAACACCATATATTTT.

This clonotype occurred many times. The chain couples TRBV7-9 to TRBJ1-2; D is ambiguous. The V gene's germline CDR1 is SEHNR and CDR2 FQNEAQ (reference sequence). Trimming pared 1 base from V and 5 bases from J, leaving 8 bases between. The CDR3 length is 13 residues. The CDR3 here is CASSLVGWYGYTF. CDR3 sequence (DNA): TGTGCCAGCAGCTTAGTTGGGTGGTATGGCTACACCTTC.

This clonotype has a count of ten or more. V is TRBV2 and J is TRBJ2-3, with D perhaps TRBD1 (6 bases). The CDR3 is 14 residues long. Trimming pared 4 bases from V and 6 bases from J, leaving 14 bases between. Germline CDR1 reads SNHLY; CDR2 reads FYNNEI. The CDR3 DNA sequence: TGTGCCAGCAGTGGGTACTACAGGGAGGATACGCAGTATTTT. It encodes CASSGYYREDTQYF.

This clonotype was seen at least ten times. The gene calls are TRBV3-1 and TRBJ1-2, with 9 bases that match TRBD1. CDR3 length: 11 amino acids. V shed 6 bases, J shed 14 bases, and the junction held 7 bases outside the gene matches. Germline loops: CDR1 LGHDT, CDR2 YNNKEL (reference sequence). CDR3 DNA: TGTGCCAGCAGTTCTACAGGGGGCGCGACCTTC. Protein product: CASSSTGGATF.

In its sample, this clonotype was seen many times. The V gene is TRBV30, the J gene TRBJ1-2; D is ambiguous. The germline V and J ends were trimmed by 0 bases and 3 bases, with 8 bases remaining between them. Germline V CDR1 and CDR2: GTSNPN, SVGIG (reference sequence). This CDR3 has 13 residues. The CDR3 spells CAWSVQRDYGYTF. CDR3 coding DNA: TGTGCCTGGAGTGTACAGAGGGACTATGGCTACACCTTC.